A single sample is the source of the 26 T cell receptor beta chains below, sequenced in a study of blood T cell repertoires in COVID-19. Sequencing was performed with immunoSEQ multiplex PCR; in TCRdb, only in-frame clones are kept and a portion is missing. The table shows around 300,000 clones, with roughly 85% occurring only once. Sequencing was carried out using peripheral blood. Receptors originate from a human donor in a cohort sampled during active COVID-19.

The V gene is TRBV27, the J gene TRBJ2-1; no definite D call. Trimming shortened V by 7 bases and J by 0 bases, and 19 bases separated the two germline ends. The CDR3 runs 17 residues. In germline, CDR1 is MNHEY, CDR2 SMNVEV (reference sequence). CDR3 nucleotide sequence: TGTGCCAGCACCCAACGGCCCGGAAGCGCCTCCTACAATGAGCAGTTCTTC. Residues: CASTQRPGSASYNEQFF.

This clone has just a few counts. The DNA of the CDR3 is TGTGCCAGCAGCAAATGTAGGGGACAGCCCCAGCATTTT. Translated: CASSKCRGQPQHF. This chain uses TRBV21-1 with TRBJ1-5; the D call TRBD1 from the table was never checked on the DNA. TRBV21-1 is reported as a pseudogene. The CDR3 is 13 amino acids.

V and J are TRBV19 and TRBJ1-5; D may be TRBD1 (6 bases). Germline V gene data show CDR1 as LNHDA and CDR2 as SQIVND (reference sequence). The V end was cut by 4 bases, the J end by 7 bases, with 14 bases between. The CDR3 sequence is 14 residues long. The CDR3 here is CASSTPGDRQPQHF. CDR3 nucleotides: TGTGCCAGTAGTACCCCAGGGGATAGACAGCCCCAGCATTTT.

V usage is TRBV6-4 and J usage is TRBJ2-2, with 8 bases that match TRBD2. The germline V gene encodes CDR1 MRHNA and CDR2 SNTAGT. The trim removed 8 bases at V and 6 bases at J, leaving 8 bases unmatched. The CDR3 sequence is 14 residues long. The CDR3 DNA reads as TGTGCCAGCCGTGCTAGCGGGTACGCCGGGGAGCTGTTTTTT. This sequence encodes CASRASGYAGELFF.

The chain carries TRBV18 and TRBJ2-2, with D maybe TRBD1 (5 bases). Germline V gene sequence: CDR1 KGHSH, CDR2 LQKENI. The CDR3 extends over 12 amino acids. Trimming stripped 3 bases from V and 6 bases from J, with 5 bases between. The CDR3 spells CASSPGPGELFF. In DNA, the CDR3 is TGTGCCAGCTCACCGGGGCCCGGGGAGCTGTTTTTT.

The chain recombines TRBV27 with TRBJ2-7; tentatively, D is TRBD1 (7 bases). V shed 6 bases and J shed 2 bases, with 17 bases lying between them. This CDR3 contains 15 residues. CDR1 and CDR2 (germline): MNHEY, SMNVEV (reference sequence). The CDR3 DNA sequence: TGTGCCAGCAGGTCAACAGGGGACTTACCCTACGAGCAGTACTTC. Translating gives CASRSTGDLPYEQYF.

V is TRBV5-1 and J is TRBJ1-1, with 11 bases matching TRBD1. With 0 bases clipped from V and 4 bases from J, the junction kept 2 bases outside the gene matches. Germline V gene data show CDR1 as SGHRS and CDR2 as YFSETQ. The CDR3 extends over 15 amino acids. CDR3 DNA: TGCGCCAGCAGCTTGGCGGGACAGGGGGTCACTGAAGCTTTCTTT. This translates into CASSLAGQGVTEAFF.

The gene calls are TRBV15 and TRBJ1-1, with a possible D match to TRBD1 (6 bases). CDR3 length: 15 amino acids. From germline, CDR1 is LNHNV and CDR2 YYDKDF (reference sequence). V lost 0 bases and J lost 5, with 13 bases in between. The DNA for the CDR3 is TGTGCCACCAGCAGAGATTATCAGGGGATAACTGAAGCTTTCTTT. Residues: CATSRDYQGITEAFF.

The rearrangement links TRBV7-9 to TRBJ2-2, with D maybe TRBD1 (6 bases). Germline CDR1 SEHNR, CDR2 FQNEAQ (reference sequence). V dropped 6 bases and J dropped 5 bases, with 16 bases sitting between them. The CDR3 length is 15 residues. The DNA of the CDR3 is TGTGCCAGCAGTTTACAGGGATACGATACCGGGGAGCTGTTTTTT. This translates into CASSLQGYDTGELFF.

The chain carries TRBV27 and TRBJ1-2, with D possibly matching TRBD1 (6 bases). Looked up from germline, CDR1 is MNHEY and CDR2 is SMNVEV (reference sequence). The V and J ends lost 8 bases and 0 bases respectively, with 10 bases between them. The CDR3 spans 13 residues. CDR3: CASGDKANYGYTF. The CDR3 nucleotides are TGTGCCAGCGGGGACAAAGCTAACTATGGCTACACCTTC.

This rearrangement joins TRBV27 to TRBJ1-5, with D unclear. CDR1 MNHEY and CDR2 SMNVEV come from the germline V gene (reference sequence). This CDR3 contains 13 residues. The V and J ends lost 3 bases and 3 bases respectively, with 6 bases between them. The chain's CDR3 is CASSLEINQPQHF. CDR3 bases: TGTGCCAGCAGTTTGGAGATCAATCAGCCCCAGCATTTT.

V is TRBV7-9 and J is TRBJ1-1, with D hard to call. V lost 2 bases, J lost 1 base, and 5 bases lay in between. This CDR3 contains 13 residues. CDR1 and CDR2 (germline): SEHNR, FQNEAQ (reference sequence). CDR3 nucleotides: TGTGCCAGCAGCTTACCCAGGAACACTGAAGCTTTCTTT. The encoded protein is CASSLPRNTEAFF.

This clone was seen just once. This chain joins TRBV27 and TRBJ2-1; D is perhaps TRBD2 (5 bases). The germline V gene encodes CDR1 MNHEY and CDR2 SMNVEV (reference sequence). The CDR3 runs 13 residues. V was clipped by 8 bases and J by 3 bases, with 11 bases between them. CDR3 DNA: TGTGCCAGCCTCGGACTTAACTACAATGAGCAGTTCTTC. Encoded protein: CASLGLNYNEQFF.

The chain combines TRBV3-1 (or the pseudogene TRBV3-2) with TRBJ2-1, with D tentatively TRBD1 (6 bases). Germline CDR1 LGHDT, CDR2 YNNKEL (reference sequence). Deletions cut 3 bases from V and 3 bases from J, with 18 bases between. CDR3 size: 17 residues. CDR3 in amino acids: CASSQGTGTLVYNEQFF. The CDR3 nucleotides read TGTGCCAGCAGCCAGGGGACCGGGACATTGGTCTACAATGAGCAGTTCTTC.

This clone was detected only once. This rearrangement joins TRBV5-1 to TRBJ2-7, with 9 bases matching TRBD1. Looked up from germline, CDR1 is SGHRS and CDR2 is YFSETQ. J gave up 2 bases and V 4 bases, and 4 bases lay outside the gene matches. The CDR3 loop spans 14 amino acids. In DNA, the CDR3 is TGCGCCAGCAGCATGGGACAGGGACCCTACGAGCAGTACTTC. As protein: CASSMGQGPYEQYF. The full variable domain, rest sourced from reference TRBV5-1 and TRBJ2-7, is KAGVTQTPRYLIKTRGQQVTLSCSPISGHRSVSWYQQTPGQGLQFLFEYFSETQRNKGNFPGRFSGRQFSNSRSEMNVSTLELGDSALYLCASSMGQGPYEQYFGPGTRLTVT.

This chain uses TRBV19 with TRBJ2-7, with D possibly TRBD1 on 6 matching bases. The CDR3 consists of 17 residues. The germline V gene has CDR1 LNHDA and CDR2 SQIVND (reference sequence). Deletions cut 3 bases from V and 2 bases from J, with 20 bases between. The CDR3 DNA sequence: TGTGCCAGTAGTATTTCCTTAACAGGGCTTTGGACCTACGAGCAGTACTTC. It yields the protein CASSISLTGLWTYEQYF.

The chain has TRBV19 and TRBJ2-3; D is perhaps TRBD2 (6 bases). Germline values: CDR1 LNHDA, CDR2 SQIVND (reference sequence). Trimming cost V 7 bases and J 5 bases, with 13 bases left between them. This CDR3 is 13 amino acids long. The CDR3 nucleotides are TGTGCCAGTACCCGGGACTCTCAAGATACGCAGTATTTT. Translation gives CASTRDSQDTQYF. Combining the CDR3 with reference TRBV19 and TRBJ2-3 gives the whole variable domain DGGITQSPKYLFRKEGQNVTLSCEQNLNHDAMYWYRQDPGQGLRLIYYSQIVNDFQKGDIAEGYSVSREKKESFPLTVTSAQKNPTAFYLCASTRDSQDTQYFGPGTRLTVL.

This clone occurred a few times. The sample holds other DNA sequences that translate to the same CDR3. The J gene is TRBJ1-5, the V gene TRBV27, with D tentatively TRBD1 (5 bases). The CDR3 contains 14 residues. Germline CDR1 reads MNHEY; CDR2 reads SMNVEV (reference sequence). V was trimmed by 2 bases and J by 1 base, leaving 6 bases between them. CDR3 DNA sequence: TGTGCCAGCAGTTTAAGGGGCAGCAATCAGCCCCAGCATTTT. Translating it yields CASSLRGSNQPQHF.

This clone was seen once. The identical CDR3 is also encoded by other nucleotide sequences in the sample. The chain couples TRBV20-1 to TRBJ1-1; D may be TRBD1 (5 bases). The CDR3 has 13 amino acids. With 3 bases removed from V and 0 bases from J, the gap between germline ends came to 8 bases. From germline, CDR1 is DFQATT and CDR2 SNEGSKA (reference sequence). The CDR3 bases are TGCAGTGCTAGTCCGACAGTGAACACTGAAGCTTTCTTT. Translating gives CSASPTVNTEAFF.

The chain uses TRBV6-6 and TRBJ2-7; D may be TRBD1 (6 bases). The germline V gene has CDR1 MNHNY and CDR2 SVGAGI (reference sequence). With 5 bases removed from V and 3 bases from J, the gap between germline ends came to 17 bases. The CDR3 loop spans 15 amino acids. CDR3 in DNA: TGTGCCAGCAGTAGAAACTCGGGACAAATCTACGAGCAGTACTTC. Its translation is CASSRNSGQIYEQYF.

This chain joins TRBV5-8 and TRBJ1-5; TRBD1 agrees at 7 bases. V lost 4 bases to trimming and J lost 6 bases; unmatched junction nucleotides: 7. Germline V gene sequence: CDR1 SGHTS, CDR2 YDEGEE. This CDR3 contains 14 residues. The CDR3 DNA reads TGTGCCAGCAGCAGCGTAGGGGGCGGTCAGCCCCAGCATTTT. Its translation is CASSSVGGGQPQHF.

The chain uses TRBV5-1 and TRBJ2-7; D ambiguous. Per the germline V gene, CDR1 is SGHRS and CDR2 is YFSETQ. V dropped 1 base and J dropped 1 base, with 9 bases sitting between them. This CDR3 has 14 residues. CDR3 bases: TGCGCCAGCAGCTTGTCAGGCCGATCCTACGAGCAGTACTTC. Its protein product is CASSLSGRSYEQYF. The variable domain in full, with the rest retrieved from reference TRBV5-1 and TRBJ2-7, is KAGVTQTPRYLIKTRGQQVTLSCSPISGHRSVSWYQQTPGQGLQFLFEYFSETQRNKGNFPGRFSGRQFSNSRSEMNVSTLELGDSALYLCASSLSGRSYEQYFGPGTRLTVT.

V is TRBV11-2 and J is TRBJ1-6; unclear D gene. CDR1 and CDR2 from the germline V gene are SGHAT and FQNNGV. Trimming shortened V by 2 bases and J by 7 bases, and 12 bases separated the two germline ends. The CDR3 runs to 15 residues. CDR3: CASSLLGPPNSPLHF. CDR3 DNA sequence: TGTGCCAGCAGCTTACTGGGCCCTCCAAATTCACCCCTCCACTTT.

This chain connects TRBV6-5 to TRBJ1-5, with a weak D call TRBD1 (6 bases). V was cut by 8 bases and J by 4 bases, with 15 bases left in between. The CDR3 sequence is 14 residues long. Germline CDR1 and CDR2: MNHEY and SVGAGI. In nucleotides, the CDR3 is TGTGCCAGCGGTCTCGGACAGAATAATCAGCCCCAGCATTTT. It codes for CASGLGQNNQPQHF.

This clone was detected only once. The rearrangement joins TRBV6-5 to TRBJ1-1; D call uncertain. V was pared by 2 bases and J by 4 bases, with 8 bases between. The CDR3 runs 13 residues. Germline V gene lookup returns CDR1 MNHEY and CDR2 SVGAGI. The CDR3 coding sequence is TGTGCCAGCAGTTACGGGCAGCTCACTGAAGCTTTCTTT. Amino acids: CASSYGQLTEAFF.

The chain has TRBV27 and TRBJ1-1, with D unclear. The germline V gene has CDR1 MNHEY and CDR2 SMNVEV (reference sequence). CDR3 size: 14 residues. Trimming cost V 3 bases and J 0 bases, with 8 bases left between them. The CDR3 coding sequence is TGTGCCAGCAGTTTGAGATATGTGAACACTGAAGCTTTCTTT. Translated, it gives CASSLRYVNTEAFF.